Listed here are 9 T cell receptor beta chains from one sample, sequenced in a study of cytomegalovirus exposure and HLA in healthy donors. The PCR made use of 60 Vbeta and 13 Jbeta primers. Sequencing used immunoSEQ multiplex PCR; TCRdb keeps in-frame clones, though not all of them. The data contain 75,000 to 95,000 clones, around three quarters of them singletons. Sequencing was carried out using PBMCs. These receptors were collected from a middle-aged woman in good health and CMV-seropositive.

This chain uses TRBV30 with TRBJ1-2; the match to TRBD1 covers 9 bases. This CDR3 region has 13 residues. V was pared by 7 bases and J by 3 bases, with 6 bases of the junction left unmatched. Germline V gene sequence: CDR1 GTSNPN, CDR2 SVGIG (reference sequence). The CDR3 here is CALQGAADYGYTF. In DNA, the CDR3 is TGTGCCTTACAGGGGGCGGCTGACTATGGCTACACCTTC. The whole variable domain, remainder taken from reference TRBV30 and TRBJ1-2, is SQTIHQWPATLVQPVGSPLSLECTVEGTSNPNLYWYRQAAGRGLQLLFYSVGIGQISSEVPQNLSASRPQDRQFILSSKKLLLSDSGFYLCALQGAADYGYTFGSGTRLTVV.

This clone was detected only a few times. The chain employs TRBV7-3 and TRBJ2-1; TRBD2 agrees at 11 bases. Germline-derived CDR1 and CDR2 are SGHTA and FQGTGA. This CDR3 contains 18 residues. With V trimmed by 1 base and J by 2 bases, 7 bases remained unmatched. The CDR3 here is CASSLSPTSGITYNEQFF. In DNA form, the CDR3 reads TGTGCCAGCAGCTTAAGCCCGACTAGCGGGATTACCTACAATGAGCAGTTCTTC.

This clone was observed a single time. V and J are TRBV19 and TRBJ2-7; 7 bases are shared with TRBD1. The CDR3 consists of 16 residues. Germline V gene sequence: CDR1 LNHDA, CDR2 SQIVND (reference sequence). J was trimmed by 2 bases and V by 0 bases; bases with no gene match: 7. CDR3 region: CASSIDSQGLPYEQYF. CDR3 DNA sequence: TGTGCCAGTAGTATAGACTCACAGGGGTTACCCTACGAGCAGTACTTC.

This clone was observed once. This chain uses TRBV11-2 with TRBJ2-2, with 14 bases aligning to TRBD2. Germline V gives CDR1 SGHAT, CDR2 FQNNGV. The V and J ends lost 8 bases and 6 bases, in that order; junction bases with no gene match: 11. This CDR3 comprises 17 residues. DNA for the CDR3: TGTGCCAGCGCAAGACTAGCGGGAGGGCCTGGGGCCGGGGAGCTGTTTTTT. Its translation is CASARLAGGPGAGELFF. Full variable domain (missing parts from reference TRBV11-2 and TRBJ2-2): EAGVAQSPRYKIIEKRQSVAFWCNPISGHATLYWYQQILGQGPKLLIQFQNNGVVDDSQLPKDRFSAERLKGVDSTLKIQPAKLEDSAVYLCASARLAGGPGAGELFFGEGSRLTVL.

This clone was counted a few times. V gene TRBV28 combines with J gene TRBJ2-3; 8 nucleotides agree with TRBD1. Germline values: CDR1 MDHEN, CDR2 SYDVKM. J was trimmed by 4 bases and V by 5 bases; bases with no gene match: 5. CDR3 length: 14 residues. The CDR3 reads CASSPGGLADTQYF. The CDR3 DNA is TGTGCCAGCAGTCCAGGGGGCCTGGCAGATACGCAGTATTTT. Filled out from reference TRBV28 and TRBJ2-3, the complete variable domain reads DVKVTQSSRYLVKRTGEKVFLECVQDMDHENMFWYRQDPGLGLRLIYFSYDVKMKEKGDIPEGYSVSREKKERFSLILESASTNQTSMYLCASSPGGLADTQYFGPGTRLTVL.

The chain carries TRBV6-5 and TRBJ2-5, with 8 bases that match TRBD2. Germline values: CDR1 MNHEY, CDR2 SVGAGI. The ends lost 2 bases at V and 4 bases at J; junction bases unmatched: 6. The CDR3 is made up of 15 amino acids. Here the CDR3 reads CASSYTIAGRETQYF. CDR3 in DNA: TGTGCCAGCAGTTACACAATAGCGGGAAGAGAGACCCAGTACTTC.

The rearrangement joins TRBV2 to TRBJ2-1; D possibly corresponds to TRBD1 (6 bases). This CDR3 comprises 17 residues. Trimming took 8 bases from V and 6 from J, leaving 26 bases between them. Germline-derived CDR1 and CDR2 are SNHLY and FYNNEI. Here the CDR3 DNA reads TGTGCCAGCCAAGGGGGTTTTACACTAATTTCCGCCAATGAGCAGTTCTTC. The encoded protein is CASQGGFTLISANEQFF.

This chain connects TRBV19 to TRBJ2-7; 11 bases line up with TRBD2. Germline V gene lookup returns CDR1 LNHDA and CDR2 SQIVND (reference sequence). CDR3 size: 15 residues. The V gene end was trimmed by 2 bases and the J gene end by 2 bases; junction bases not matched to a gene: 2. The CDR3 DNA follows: TGTGCCAGTAGTATACAGACTAGCGGGACCTACGAGCAGTACTTC. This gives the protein CASSIQTSGTYEQYF.

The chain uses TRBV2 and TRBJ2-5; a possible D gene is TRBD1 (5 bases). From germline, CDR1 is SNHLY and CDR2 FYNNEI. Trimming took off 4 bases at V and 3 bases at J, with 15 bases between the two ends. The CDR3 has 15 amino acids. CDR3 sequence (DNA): TGTGCCAGCAGTGCTCCCCTGGACATGGAAGAGACCCAGTACTTC. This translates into CASSAPLDMEETQYF. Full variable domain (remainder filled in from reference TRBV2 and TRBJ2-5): EPEVTQTPSHQVTQMGQEVILRCVPISNHLYFYWYRQILGQKVEFLVSFYNNEISEKSEIFDDQFSVERPDGSNFTLKIRSTKLEDSAMYFCASSAPLDMEETQYFGPGTRLLVL.